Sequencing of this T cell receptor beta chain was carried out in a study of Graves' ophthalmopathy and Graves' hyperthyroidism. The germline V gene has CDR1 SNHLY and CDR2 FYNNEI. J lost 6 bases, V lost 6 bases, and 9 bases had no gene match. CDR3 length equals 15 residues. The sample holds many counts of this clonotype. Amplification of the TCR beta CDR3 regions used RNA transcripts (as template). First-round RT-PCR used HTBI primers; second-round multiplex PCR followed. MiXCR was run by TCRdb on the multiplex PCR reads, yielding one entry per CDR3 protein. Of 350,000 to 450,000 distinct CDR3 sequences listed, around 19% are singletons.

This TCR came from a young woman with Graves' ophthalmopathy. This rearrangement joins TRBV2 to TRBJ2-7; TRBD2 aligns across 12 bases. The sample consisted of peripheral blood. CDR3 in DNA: TGTGCCAGCAGATCAGCTAGCGGGGGGGCGAGCGAGCAGTACTTC. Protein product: CASRSASGGASEQYF.